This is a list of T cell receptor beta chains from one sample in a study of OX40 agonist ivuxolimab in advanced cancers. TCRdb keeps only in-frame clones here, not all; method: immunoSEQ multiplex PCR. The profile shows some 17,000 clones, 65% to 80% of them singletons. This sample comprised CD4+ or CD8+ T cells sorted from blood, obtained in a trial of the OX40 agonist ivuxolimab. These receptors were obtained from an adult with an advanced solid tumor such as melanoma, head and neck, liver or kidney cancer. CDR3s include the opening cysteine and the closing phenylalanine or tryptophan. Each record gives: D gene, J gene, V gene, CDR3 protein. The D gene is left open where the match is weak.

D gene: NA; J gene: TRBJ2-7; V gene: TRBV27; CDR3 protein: CASSPGVNEQYF
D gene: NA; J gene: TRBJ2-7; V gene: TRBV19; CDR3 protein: CASSNRDGSYEQYF
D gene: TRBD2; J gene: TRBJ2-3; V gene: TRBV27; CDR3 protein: CASSQLAGGWDTQYF
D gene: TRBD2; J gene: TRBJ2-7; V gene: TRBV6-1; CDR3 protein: CASNMGLAAEEQYF
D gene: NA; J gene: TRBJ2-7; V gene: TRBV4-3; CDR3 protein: CASSPGEGYEQYF
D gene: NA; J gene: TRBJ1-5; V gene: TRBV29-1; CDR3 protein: CSVEGGRGGNQPQHF
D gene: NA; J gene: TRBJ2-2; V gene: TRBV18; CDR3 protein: CASSLPLAGTGELFF
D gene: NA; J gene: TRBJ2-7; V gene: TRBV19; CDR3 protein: CARSGFAYEQYF
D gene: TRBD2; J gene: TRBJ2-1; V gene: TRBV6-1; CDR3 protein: CASSAGREGLNEQFF
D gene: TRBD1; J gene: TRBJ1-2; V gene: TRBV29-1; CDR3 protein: CSVRTRDRGLDYGYTF
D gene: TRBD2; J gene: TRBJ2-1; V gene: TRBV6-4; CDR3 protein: CASSGGSGSNEQFF
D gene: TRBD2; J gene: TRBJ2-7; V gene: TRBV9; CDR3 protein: CASSVGTGRDGWWEQYF
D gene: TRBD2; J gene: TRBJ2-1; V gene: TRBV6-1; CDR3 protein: CASSELAGVYNEQFF
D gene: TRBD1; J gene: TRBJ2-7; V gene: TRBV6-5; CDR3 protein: CASSTWTGSYEQYF
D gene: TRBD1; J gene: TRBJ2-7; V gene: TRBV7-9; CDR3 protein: CASSGTGGSEQYF
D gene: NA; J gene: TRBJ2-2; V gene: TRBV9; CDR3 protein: CASSVGQGDTGELFF
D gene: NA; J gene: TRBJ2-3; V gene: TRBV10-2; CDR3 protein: CASSGDTQYF
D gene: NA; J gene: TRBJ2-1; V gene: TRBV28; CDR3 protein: CASSFQGPYNEQFF
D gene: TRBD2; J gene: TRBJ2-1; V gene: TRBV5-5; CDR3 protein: CASSFGTSAISNEQFF
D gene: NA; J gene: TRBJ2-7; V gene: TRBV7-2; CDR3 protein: CASSPLILREEEQYF
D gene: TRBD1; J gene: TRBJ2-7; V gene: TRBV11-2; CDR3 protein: CASSSVRGQDNYEQYF
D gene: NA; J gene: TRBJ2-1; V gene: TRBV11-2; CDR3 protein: CASSSSRGEGHAEQFF
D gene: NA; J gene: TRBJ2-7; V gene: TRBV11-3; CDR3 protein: CASSSTTGPNSYEQYF
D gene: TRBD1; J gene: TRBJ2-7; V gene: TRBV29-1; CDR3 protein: CSVADRSYEQYF
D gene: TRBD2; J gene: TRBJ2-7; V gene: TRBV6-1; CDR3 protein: CARGTSAYEQYF
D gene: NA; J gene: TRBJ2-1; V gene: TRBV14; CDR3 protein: CASSHSRRAHGSSSYNEQFF
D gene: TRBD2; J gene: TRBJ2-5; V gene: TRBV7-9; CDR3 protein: CASSLSLADPGETQYF
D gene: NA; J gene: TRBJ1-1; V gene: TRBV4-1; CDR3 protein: CASSQERTPGGTEAFF
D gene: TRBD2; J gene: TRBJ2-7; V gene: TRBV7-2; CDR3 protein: CASSLAPGLAEIYEQYF
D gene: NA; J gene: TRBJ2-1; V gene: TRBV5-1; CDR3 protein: CASSQGDRLQREARYNEQFF
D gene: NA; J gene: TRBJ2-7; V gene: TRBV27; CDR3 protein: CASSYGAGGGTVWSYEQYF
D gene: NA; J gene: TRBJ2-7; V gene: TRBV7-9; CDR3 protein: CASSPATRSEQYF
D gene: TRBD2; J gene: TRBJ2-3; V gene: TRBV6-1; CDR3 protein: CVPGTSGRGTDTQYF
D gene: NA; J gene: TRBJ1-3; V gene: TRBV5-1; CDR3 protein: CASSLEGGRSSGNTIYF
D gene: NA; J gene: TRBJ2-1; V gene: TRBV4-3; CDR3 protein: CASSQDKSYNEQFF